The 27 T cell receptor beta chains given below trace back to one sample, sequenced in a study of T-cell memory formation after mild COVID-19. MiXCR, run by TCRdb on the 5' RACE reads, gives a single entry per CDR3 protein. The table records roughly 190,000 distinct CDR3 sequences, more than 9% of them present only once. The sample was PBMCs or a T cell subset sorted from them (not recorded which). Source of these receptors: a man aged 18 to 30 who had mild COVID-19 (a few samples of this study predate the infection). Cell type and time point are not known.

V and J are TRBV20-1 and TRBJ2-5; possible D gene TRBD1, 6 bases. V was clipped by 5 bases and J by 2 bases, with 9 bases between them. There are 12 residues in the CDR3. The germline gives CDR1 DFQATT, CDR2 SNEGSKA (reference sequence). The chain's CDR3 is CSAPGQQETQYF. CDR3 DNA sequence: TGCAGTGCTCCGGGACAACAAGAGACCCAGTACTTC.

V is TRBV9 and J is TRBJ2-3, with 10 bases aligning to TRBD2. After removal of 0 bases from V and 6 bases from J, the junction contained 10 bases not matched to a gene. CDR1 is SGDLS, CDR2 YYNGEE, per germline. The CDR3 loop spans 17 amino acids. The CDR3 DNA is TGTGCCAGCAGCGTAGATCTTAGCGGGGGGCCGAGTGATACGCAGTATTTT. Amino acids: CASSVDLSGGPSDTQYF.

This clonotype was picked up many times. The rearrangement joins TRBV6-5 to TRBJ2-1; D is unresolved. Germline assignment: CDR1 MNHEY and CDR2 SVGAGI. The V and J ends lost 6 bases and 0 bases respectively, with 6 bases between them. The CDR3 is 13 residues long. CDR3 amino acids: CASRWGSYNEQFF. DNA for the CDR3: TGTGCCAGCAGATGGGGCTCCTACAATGAGCAGTTCTTC.

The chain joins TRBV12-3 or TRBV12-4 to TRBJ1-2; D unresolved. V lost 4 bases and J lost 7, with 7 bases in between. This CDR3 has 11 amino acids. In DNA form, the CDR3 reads TGTGCCAGCAGTTCTGGGCCTGGCTACACCTTC. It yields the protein CASSSGPGYTF.

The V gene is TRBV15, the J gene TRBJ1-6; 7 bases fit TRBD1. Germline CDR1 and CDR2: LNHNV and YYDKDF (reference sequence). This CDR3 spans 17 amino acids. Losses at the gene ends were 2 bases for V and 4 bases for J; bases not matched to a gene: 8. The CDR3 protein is CATSRSGGRSYNSPLHF. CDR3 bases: TGTGCCACCAGCAGATCAGGGGGAAGGTCATATAATTCACCCCTCCACTTT.

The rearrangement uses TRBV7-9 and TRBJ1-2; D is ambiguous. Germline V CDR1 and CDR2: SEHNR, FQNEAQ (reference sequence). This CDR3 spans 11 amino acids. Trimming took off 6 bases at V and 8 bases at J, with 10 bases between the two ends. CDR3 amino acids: CASRPPEGYTF. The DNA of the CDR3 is TGTGCCAGCAGGCCGCCGGAGGGCTACACCTTC.

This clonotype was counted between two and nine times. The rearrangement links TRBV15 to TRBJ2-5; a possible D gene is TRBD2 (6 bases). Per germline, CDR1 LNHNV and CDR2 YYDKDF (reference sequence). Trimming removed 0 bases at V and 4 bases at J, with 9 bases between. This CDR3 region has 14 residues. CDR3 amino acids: CATSRDRGGETQYF. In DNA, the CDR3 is TGTGCCACCAGCAGAGATCGGGGAGGAGAGACCCAGTACTTC.

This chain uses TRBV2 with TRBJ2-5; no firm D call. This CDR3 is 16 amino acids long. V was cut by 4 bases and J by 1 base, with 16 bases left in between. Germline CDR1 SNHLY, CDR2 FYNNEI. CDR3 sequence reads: CASSGRLTGVQETQYF. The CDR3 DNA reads TGTGCCAGCAGTGGGCGTTTGACTGGCGTCCAAGAGACCCAGTACTTC.

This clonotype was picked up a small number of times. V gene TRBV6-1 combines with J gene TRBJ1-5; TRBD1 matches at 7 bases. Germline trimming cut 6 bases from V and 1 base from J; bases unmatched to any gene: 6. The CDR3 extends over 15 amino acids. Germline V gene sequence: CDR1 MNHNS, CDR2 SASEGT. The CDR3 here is CASSRKGQSNQPQHF. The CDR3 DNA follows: TGTGCCAGCAGCAGAAAGGGACAGAGCAATCAGCCCCAGCATTTT.

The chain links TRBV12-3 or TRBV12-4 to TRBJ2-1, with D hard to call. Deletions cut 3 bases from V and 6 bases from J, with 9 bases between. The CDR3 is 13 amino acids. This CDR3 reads CASSFLYVNEQFF. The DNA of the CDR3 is TGTGCCAGCAGTTTTCTCTACGTCAATGAGCAGTTCTTC.

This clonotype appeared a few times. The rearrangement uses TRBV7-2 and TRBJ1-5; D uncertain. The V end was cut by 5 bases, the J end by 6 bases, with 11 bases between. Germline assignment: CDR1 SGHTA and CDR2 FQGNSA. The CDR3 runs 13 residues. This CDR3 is CASSLIRTQPQHF. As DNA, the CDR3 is TGTGCCAGCAGCCTAATTCGGACTCAGCCCCAGCATTTT.

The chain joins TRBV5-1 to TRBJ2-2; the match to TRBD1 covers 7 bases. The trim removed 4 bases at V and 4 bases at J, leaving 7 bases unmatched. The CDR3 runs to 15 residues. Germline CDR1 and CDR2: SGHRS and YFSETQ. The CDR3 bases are TGCGCCAGCAGCCAGACGACAGGGAGCACCGGGGAGCTGTTTTTT. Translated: CASSQTTGSTGELFF.

As DNA, the CDR3 is TGCGCCAGCAGTGAGTCGGGAAGACAGGGGGCATCTGAAGCTTTCTTT. Translated, it gives CASSESGRQGASEAFF. The chain uses TRBV10-2 and TRBJ1-1; the match to TRBD1 covers 10 bases. CDR3 length equals 16 residues. J lost 6 bases, V lost 0 bases, and 7 bases had no gene match. Germline loops: CDR1 WSHSY, CDR2 SAAADI.

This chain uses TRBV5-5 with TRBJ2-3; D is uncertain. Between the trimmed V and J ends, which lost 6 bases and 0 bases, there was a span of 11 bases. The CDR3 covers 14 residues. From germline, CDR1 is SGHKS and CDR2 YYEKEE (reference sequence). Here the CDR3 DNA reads TGTGCCAGCACCCGGACCGCTAGCACAGATACGCAGTATTTT. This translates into CASTRTASTDTQYF.

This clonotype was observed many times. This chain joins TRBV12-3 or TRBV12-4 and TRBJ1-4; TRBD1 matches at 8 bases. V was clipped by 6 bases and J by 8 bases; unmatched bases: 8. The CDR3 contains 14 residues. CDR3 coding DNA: TGTGCCAGCAGCCCGACAGGGGTAGTGGAAAAACTGTTTTTT. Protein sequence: CASSPTGVVEKLFF.

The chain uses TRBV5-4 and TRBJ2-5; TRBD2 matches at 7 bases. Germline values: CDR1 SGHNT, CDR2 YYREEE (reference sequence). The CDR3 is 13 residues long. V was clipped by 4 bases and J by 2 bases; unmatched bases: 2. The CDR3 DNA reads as TGTGCCAGCAGCGCGGGGGTGCAAGAGACCCAGTACTTC. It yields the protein CASSAGVQETQYF.

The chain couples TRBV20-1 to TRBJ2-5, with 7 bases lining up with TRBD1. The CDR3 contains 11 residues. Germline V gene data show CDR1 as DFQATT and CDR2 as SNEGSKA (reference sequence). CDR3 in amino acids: CRTGRKETQYF. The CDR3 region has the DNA TGCAGGACAGGGAGAAAAGAGACCCAGTACTTC.

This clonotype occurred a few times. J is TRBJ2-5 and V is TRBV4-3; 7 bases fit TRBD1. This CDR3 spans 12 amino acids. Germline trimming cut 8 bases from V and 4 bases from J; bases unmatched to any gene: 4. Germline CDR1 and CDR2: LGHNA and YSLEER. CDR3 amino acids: CASGYRGETQYF. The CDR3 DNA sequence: TGCGCCAGCGGGTACAGGGGAGAGACCCAGTACTTC.

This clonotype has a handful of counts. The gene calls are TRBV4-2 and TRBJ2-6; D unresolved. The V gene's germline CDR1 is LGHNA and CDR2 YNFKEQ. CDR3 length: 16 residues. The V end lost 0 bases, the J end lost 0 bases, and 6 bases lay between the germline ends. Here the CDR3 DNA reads TGTGCCAGCAGCCAAGACATCAACTCTGGGGCCAACGTCCTGACTTTC. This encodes CASSQDINSGANVLTF.

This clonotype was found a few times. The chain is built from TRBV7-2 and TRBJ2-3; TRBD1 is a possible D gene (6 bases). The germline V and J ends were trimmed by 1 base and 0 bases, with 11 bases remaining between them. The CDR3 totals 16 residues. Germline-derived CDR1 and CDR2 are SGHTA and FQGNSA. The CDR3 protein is CASSLVVGASTDTQYF. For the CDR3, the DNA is TGTGCCAGCAGCTTAGTGGTGGGGGCTAGCACAGATACGCAGTATTTT.

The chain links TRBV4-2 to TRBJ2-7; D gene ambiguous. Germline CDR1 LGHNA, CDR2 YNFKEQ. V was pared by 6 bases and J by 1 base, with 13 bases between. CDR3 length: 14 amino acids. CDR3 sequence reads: CASSPAVESYEQYF. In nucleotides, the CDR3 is TGTGCCAGCAGTCCTGCAGTGGAATCCTACGAGCAGTACTTC.

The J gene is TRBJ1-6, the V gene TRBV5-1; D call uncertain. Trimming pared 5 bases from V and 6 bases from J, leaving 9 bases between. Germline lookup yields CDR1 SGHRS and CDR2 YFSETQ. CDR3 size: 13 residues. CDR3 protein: CASRAIGNSPLHF. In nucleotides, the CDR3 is TGCGCCAGCAGGGCGATTGGTAATTCACCCCTCCACTTT.

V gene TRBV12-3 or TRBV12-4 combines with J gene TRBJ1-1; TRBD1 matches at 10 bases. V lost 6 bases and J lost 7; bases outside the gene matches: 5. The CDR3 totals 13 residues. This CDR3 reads CASRPGQGHEAFF. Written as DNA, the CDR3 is TGTGCCAGCAGACCGGGACAGGGGCATGAAGCTTTCTTT.

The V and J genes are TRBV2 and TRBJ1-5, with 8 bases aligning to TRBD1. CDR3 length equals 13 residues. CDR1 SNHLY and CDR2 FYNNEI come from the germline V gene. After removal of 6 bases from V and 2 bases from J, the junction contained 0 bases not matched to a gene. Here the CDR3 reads CASRDRGNQPQHF. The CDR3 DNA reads TGTGCCAGCAGGGACAGGGGCAATCAGCCCCAGCATTTT. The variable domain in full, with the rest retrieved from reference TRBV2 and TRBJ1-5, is EPEVTQTPSHQVTQMGQEVILRCVPISNHLYFYWYRQILGQKVEFLVSFYNNEISEKSEIFDDQFSVERPDGSNFTLKIRSTKLEDSAMYFCASRDRGNQPQHFGDGTRLSIL.

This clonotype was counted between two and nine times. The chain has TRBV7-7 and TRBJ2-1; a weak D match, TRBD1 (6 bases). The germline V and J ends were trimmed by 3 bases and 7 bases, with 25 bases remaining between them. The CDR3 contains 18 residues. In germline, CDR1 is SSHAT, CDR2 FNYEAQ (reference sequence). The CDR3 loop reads CASSLGPQGPGSTNEQFF. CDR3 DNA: TGTGCCAGCAGCTTGGGGCCACAGGGCCCGGGGTCGACAAATGAGCAGTTCTTC.

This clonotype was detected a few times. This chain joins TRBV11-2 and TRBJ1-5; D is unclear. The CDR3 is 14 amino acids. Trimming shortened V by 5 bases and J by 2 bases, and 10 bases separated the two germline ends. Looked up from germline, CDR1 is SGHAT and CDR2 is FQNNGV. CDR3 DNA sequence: TGTGCCAGCAGCGCCGGGGAGGGCAATCAGCCCCAGCATTTT. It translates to CASSAGEGNQPQHF.

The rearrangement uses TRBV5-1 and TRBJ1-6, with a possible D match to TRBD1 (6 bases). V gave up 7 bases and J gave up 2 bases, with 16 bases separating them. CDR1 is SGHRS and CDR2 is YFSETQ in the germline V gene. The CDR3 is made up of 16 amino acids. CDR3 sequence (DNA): TGCGCCAGCCGTTCGGGGGCGCCGCCCTATAATTCACCCCTCCACTTT. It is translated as CASRSGAPPYNSPLHF.